Sequencing of this T cell receptor (beta chain) was carried out in a study of cytomegalovirus exposure and HLA in healthy donors. Overall study results and limits: HLA alleles were associated with 16,000 or so TCR beta sequences in a later analysis at 0.05 false discovery rate. A classifier reportedly called cytomegalovirus status with high sensitivity and specificity. Evidence from a later analysis indicated that most CMV-associated TCR beta chains looked HLA-restricted. Being productive about 90% or about 30% of the time was typical of most TCR beta V segments in an earlier analysis.

The sample holds a few counts of this clone. Its matching antigen is unknown. PCR employed 60 Vbeta and 13 Jbeta primers. Sequencing was performed with immunoSEQ multiplex PCR; in TCRdb, only in-frame clones are kept and a portion is missing. The sample consists of roughly 120,000 clones, more than 65% of them appearing once. This clonotype was obtained from a woman between 25 and 40 years old in good health and CMV-seronegative. Specimen: PBMCs.

CDR3 loop: CAWSVSGRNYGYTF. The DNA of the CDR3 is TGTGCCTGGAGTGTTTCAGGGAGGAACTATGGCTACACCTTC. The chain has TRBV30 and TRBJ1-2, with D possibly TRBD1 on 5 matching bases. Between the trimmed V and J ends, which lost 0 bases and 2 bases, there was a span of 10 bases. The CDR3 sequence is 14 residues long. Looked up from germline, CDR1 is GTSNPN and CDR2 is SVGIG (reference sequence). Supplemented by reference TRBV30 and TRBJ1-2, the full variable domain reads SQTIHQWPATLVQPVGSPLSLECTVEGTSNPNLYWYRQAAGRGLQLLFYSVGIGQISSEVPQNLSASRPQDRQFILSSKKLLLSDSGFYLCAWSVSGRNYGYTFGSGTRLTVV.